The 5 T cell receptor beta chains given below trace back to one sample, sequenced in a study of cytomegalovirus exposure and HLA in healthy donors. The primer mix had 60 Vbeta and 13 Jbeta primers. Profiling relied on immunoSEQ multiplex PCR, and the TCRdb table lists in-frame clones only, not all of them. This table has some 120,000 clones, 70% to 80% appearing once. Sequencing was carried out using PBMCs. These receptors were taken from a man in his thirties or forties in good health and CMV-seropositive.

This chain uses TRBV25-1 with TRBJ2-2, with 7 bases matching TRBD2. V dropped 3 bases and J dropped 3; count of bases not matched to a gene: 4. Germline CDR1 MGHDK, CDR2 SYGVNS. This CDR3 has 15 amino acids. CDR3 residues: CASSDGGVHTGELFF. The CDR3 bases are TGTGCCAGCAGTGATGGGGGGGTGCACACCGGGGAGCTGTTTTTT. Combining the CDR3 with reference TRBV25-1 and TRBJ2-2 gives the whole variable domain EADIYQTPRYLVIGTGKKITLECSQTMGHDKMYWYQQDPGMELHLIHYSYGVNSTEKGDLSSESTVSRIRTEHFPLTLESARPSHTSQYLCASSDGGVHTGELFFGEGSRLTVL.

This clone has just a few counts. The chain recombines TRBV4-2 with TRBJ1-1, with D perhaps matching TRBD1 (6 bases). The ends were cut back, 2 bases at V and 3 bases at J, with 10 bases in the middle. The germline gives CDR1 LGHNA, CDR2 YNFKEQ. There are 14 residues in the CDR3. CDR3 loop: CASSQNNRDTEAFF. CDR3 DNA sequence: TGTGCCAGCAGCCAAAATAACAGGGACACTGAAGCTTTCTTT.

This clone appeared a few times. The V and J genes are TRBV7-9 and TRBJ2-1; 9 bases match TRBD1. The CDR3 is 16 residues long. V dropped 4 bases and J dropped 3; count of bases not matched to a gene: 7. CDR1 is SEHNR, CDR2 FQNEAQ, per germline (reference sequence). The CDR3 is CASSSPETGGYNEQFF. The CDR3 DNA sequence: TGTGCCAGCAGCTCACCCGAGACAGGGGGCTACAATGAGCAGTTCTTC.

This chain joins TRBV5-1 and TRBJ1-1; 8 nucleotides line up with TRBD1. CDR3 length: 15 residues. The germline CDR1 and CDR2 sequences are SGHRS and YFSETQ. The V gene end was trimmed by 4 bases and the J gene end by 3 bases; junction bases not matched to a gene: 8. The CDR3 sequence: CASSLQGAYHTEAFF. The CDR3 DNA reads TGCGCCAGCAGCCTCCAGGGGGCTTATCACACTGAAGCTTTCTTT.

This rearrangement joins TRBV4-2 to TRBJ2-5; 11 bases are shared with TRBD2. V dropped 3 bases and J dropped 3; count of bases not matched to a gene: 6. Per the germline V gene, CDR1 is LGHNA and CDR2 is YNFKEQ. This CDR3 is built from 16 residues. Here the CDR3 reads CASSHTGTSGEETQYF. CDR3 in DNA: TGTGCCAGCAGCCACACCGGGACTAGCGGAGAAGAGACCCAGTACTTC.